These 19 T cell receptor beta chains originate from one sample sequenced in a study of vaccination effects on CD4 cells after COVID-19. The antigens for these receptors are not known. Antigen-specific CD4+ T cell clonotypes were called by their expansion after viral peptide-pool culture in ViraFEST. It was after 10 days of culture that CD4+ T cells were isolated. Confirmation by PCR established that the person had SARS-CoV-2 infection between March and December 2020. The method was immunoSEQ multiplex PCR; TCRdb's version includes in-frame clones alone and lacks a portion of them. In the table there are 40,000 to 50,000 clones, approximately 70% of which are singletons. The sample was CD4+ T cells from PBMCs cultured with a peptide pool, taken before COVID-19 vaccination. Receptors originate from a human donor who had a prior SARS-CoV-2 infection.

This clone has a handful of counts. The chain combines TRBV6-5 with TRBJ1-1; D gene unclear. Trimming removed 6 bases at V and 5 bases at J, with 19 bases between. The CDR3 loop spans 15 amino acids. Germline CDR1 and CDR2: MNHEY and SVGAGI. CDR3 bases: TGTGCCAGCAGGCCGTCGTTTGGCCTTGGGACTGAAGCTTTCTTT. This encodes CASRPSFGLGTEAFF.

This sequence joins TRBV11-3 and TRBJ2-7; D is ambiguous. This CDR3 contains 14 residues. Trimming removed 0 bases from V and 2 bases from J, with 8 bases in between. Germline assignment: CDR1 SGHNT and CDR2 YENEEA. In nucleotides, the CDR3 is TGTGCCAGCAGCTTAGACCGCCAAACCTACGAGCAGTACTTC. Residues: CASSLDRQTYEQYF.

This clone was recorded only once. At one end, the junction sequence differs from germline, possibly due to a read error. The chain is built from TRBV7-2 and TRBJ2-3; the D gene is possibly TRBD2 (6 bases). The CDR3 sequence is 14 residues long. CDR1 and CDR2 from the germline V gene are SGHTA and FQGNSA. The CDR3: CASRLAASTDTQYF. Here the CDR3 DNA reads TGTGCCAGCAGATTAGCGGCTAGCACAGATACGCAGTATTTT.

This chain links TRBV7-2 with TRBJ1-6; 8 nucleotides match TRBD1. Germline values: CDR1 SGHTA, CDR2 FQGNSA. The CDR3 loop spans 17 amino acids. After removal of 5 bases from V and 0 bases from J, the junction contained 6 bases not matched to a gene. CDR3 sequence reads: CASSPQGASSYNSPLHF. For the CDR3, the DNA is TGTGCCAGCAGCCCTCAGGGGGCAAGCTCCTATAATTCACCCCTCCACTTT.

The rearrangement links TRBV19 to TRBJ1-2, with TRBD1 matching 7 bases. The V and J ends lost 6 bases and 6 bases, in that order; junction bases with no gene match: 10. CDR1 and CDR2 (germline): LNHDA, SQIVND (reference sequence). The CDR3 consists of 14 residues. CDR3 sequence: CASRPRGGPDGYTF. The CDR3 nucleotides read TGTGCCAGTAGACCCAGAGGGGGCCCAGATGGCTACACCTTC. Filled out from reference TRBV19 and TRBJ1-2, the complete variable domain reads DGGITQSPKYLFRKEGQNVTLSCEQNLNHDAMYWYRQDPGQGLRLIYYSQIVNDFQKGDIAEGYSVSREKKESFPLTVTSAQKNPTAFYLCASRPRGGPDGYTFGSGTRLTVV.

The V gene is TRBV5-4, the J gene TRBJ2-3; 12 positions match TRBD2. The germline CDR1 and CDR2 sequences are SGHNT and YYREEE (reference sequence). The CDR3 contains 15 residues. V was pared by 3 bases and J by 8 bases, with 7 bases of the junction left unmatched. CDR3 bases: TGTGCCAGCAGCTCGACTAGCGGGGGCCCTGGTACGCAGTATTTT. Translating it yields CASSSTSGGPGTQYF.

CDR3: CASSPLSDVGQYF. DNA for the CDR3: TGTGCCAGCAGCCCCCTTTCGGATGTCGGGCAGTACTTC. The rearrangement uses TRBV11-2 and TRBJ2-7; no clear D. Germline assignment: CDR1 SGHAT and CDR2 FQNNGV. The V and J ends lost 5 bases and 9 bases respectively, with 17 bases between them. This CDR3 region has 13 residues.

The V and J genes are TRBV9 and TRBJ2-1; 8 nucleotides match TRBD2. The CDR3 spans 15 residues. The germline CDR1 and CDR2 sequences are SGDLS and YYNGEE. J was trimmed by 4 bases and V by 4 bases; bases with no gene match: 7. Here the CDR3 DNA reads TGTGCCAGCAGCTCAACTAGCGGAGCTTACAATGAGCAGTTCTTC. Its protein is CASSSTSGAYNEQFF.

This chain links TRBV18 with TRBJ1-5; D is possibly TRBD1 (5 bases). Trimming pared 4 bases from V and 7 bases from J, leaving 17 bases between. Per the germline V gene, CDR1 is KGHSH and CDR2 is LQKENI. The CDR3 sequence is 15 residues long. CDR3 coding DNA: TGTGCCAGCTCACGGACTCGGGGCCCGGAACAGCCCCAGCATTTT. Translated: CASSRTRGPEQPQHF.

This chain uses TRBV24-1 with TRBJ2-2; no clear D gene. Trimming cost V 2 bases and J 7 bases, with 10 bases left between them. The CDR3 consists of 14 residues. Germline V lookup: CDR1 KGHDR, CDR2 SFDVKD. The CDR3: CATSDSWAGGELFF. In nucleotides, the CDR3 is TGTGCCACCAGTGATTCATGGGCTGGCGGGGAGCTGTTTTTT.

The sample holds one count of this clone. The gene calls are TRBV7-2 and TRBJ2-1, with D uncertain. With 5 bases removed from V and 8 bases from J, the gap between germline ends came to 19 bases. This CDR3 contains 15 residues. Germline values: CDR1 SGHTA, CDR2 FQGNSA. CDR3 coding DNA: TGTGCCAGCAGCCGTCGGTGGATTTCTGCGGATGAGCAGTTCTTC. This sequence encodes CASSRRWISADEQFF.

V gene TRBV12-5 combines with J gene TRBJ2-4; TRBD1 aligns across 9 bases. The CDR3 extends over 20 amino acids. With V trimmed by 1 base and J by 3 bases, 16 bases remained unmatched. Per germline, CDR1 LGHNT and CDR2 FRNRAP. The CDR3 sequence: CASGLAILGQGPYVKNIQYF. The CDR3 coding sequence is TGTGCTAGTGGTTTGGCTATACTCGGACAGGGGCCGTATGTCAAAAACATTCAGTACTTC.

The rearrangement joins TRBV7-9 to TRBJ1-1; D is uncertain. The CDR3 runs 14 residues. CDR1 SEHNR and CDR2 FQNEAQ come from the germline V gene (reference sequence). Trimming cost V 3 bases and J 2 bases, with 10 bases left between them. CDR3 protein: CASSFAEVNTEAFF. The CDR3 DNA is TGTGCCAGCAGCTTTGCAGAGGTAAACACTGAAGCTTTCTTT. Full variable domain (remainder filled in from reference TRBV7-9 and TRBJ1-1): DTGVSQNPRHKITKRGQNVTFRCDPISEHNRLYWYRQTLGQGPEFLTYFQNEAQLEKSRLLSDRFSAERPKGSFSTLEIQRTEQGDSAMYLCASSFAEVNTEAFFGQGTRLTVV.

DNA of the CDR3: TGCGCCAGCAGCTTGGAAGGGCGGGGGGAACCCTACGAGCAGTACTTC. Translation gives CASSLEGRGEPYEQYF. This rearrangement joins TRBV5-1 to TRBJ2-7; TRBD2 aligns across 8 bases. The CDR3 sequence is 16 residues long. The germline V gene encodes CDR1 SGHRS and CDR2 YFSETQ. V was clipped by 0 bases and J by 2 bases; unmatched bases: 7.

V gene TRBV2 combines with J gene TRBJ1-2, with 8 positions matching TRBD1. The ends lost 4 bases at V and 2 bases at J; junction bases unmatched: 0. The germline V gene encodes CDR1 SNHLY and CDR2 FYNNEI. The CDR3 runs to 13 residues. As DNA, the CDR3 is TGTGCCAGCAGTGGGGACAGGAACTATGGCTACACCTTC. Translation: CASSGDRNYGYTF.

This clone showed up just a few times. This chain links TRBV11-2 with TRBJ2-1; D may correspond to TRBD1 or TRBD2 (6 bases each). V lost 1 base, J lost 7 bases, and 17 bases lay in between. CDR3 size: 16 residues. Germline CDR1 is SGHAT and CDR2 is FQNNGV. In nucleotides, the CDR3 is TGTGCCAGCAGCTTAGTTTTCGGGGGCCGGGGGAATGAGCAGTTCTTC. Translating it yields CASSLVFGGRGNEQFF.

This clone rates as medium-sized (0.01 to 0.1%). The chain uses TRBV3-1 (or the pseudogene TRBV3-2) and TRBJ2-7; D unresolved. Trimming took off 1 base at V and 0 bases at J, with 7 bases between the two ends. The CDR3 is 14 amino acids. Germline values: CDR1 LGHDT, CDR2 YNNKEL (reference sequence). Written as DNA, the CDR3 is TGTGCCAGCAGCCAAGGACCGAACTCCTACGAGCAGTACTTC. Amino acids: CASSQGPNSYEQYF.

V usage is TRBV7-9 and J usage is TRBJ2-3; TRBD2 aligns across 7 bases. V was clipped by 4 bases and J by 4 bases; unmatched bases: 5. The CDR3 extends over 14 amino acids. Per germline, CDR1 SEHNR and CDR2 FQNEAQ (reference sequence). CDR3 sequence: CASSSTRGADTQYF. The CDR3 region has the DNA TGTGCCAGCAGCTCAACCCGGGGGGCAGATACGCAGTATTTT.

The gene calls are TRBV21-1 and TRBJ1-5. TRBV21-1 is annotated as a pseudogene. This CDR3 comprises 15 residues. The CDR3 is CASGLGLLYNQPQHF. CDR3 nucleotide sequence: TGTGCCAGCGGACTGGGACTGCTCTATAATCAGCCCCAGCATTTT.